This T cell receptor (beta chain) was sequenced for a study of cytomegalovirus exposure and HLA in healthy donors. The PCR used 60 Vbeta and 13 Jbeta primers. Method: immunoSEQ multiplex PCR; TCRdb's copy keeps in-frame clones and lacks some. Among about 130,000 clones listed, around 77% were seen once. Broader study findings: Within the data, a cluster of highly shared sequence variants was likely a sequencing artifact.

Per germline, CDR1 SGDLS and CDR2 YYNGEE. Between the trimmed V and J ends, which lost 8 bases and 2 bases, there was a span of 13 bases. The CDR3 spans 14 residues. With respect to this clone: What it binds is not known.

The chain links TRBV9 to TRBJ2-2; a weak D match, TRBD1 (5 bases). This sequence was found in a man aged 30 to 39 in good health and CMV-seronegative. Input material: PBMCs. CDR3: CASEDRFNTGELFF. CDR3 DNA sequence: TGTGCCAGTGAAGACAGATTCAACACCGGGGAGCTGTTTTTT.